The sequence of this T cell receptor (beta chain) was determined in a study of T cell repertoires in cytomegalovirus infection. This clonotype was recorded many times. Its matching antigen is unknown. TCRdb redid the calling of the reads with MiXCR, one entry per CDR3 protein. This table holds some 57,000 distinct CDR3 sequences, about a third found once. The sequencing input was PBMCs, sequenced either directly or after in vitro stimulation (not recorded which). The TCR originated in a human donor in good health (CMV status not recorded). Some clones in this sample may be carry-over from other donors' samples.

CDR3 residues: CASSLQPNTEAFF. For the CDR3, the DNA is TGTGCCAGCAGCCTCCAACCGAACACTGAAGCTTTCTTT. V usage is TRBV7-8 and J usage is TRBJ1-1; the D is unclear. Germline CDR1 reads SGHVS; CDR2 reads FQNEAQ. This CDR3 has 13 residues. V dropped 5 bases and J dropped 1 base, with 8 bases sitting between them.